Each of the 27 T cell receptor beta chains below was sequenced from the same sample in a study of PD-1 blockade in classical Hodgkin lymphoma. With no exception, relapse followed autologous stem cell transplantation in all patients, and brentuximab vedotin exposure varied. Libraries were prepared by immunoSEQ multiplex PCR; TCRdb keeps only in-frame clonotypes and omits some of them. Altogether about 100,000 clones are present, nearly 90% being singletons, with the ten largest covering about 20%. Sequences were derived from peripheral blood mononuclear cells (PBMCs), sampled before the second cycle of nivolumab. Source of these receptors: a human donor with classical Hodgkin lymphoma.

This chain connects TRBV19 to TRBJ2-6; D possibly corresponds to TRBD2 (5 bases). CDR3 size: 16 residues. V shed 6 bases and J shed 3 bases, with 15 bases lying between them. Per the germline V gene, CDR1 is LNHDA and CDR2 is SQIVND (reference sequence). The CDR3 protein is CASRLLGEYGANVLTF. The CDR3 nucleotides are TGTGCCAGTAGGCTCCTCGGGGAATATGGGGCCAACGTCCTGACTTTC.

Here the CDR3 reads CASRPGTGTNEKLFF. The CDR3 region has the DNA TGTGCCAGCAGACCGGGGACAGGAACTAATGAAAAACTGTTTTTT. This chain connects TRBV5-4 to TRBJ1-4, with 8 bases fitting TRBD1. Per the germline V gene, CDR1 is SGHNT and CDR2 is YYREEE (reference sequence). V was pared by 5 bases and J by 1 base, with 4 bases of the junction left unmatched. This CDR3 has 15 amino acids.

This rearrangement joins TRBV11-2 to TRBJ2-5; no clear D. Trimming left V 5 bases short and J 2 bases short, with 9 bases between. The CDR3 is made up of 13 amino acids. The germline gives CDR1 SGHAT, CDR2 FQNNGV. The CDR3 sequence: CASSIDIQETQYF. The CDR3 DNA is TGTGCCAGCAGCATTGACATTCAAGAGACCCAGTACTTC.

This chain joins TRBV6-1 and TRBJ2-7, with D hard to call. V lost 6 bases and J lost 2, with 14 bases in between. The CDR3 spans 14 residues. Germline CDR1 reads MNHNS; CDR2 reads SASEGT. The CDR3 spells CASRTTSGPYEQYF. As DNA, the CDR3 is TGTGCCAGCAGAACGACGTCGGGCCCCTACGAGCAGTACTTC.

The chain uses TRBV19 and TRBJ1-4; D is undetermined. Germline loops: CDR1 LNHDA, CDR2 SQIVND (reference sequence). Trimming stripped 10 bases from V and 8 bases from J, with 11 bases between. The CDR3 runs 11 residues. As DNA, the CDR3 is TGTGCCACCATAGTCAGGGAAAAACTGTTTTTT. This sequence encodes CATIVREKLFF.

The rearrangement uses TRBV29-1 and TRBJ2-7, with 11 bases that match TRBD2. Trimming at V came to 6 bases and at J to 3 bases, leaving 4 bases not matched to a gene. CDR3 size: 13 residues. CDR1 is SQVTM, CDR2 ANQGSEA, per germline. CDR3 in amino acids: CSVGLAGNYEQYF. CDR3 nucleotides: TGCAGCGTCGGACTAGCGGGTAACTACGAGCAGTACTTC.

V and J are TRBV5-6 and TRBJ1-2; D perhaps matches TRBD1 (6 bases). CDR1 SGHDT and CDR2 YYEEEE come from the germline V gene. V gave up 0 bases and J gave up 8 bases, with 11 bases separating them. The CDR3 spans 13 residues. In nucleotides, the CDR3 is TGTGCCAGCAGCTTGGCAGGGGCAGGAGGCTACACCTTC. This codes for CASSLAGAGGYTF.

This rearrangement joins TRBV5-6 to TRBJ2-7; 7 positions match TRBD2. Germline V gene sequence: CDR1 SGHDT, CDR2 YYEEEE. V shed 4 bases, J shed 7 bases, and the junction held 20 bases outside the gene matches. CDR3 length equals 17 residues. The CDR3 coding sequence is TGTGCCAGCAGCCAGTGGGGGGTTGGCGGGAGCTTGTGGGAGCAGTACTTC. Translation: CASSQWGVGGSLWEQYF.

The CDR3 nucleotides are TGTGCCAGCAATAGTCTTTCTTCGGGTTTCGAAAAACTGTTTTTT. Protein sequence: CASNSLSSGFEKLFF. The chain couples TRBV2 to TRBJ1-4; no definite D call. Germline V gives CDR1 SNHLY, CDR2 FYNNEI. V was trimmed by 7 bases and J by 8 bases, leaving 20 bases between them. The CDR3 is made up of 15 amino acids.

The chain is built from TRBV5-6 and TRBJ1-1; D is perhaps TRBD1 (6 bases). CDR1 and CDR2 from the germline V gene are SGHDT and YYEEEE. V lost 3 bases and J 2 bases, leaving 14 bases between the germline ends. CDR3 size: 15 residues. The CDR3 DNA reads as TGTGCCAGCAGCTCGTGGACAGTCTCAAACACTGAAGCTTTCTTT. This encodes CASSSWTVSNTEAFF.

V gene TRBV11-2 combines with J gene TRBJ1-2; D is possibly TRBD1 (5 bases). The V gene lost 4 bases and the J gene lost 8 bases, with 23 bases spanning the gap. Germline-derived CDR1 and CDR2 are SGHAT and FQNNGV. There are 16 residues in the CDR3. The DNA for the CDR3 is TGTGCCAGCAGCTCCGTGAGGGACGCCCGAAAGGGAGGCTACACCTTC. Translating gives CASSSVRDARKGGYTF.

This clone was detected once. The chain recombines TRBV27 with TRBJ2-2; D is ambiguous. The germline V gene encodes CDR1 MNHEY and CDR2 SMNVEV (reference sequence). Trimming shortened V by 0 bases and J by 8 bases, and 7 bases separated the two germline ends. The CDR3 extends over 13 amino acids. The CDR3 region is CASSLSAWGELFF. DNA of the CDR3: TGTGCCAGCAGTTTATCCGCGTGGGGGGAGCTGTTTTTT.

The chain couples TRBV30 to TRBJ2-7; 7 bases are a match to TRBD2. Germline CDR1 and CDR2: GTSNPN and SVGIG (reference sequence). The J segment lost 7 bases and the V segment lost 5 bases, leaving 8 bases of the junction unmatched. This CDR3 has 12 amino acids. CDR3 in amino acids: CAWRSPAGEQYF. Here the CDR3 DNA reads TGTGCCTGGCGAAGCCCAGCGGGGGAGCAGTACTTC.

This chain links TRBV30 with TRBJ1-5; the D gene is possibly TRBD1 (6 bases). This CDR3 has 15 residues. Germline CDR1 GTSNPN, CDR2 SVGIG (reference sequence). V shed 0 bases and J shed 5 bases, with 14 bases lying between them. The CDR3 loop reads CAWSVPQGIDQPQHF. Written as DNA, the CDR3 is TGTGCCTGGAGTGTACCTCAGGGGATTGATCAGCCCCAGCATTTT. Together with reference TRBV30 and TRBJ1-5, the CDR3 gives the full variable domain: SQTIHQWPATLVQPVGSPLSLECTVEGTSNPNLYWYRQAAGRGLQLLFYSVGIGQISSEVPQNLSASRPQDRQFILSSKKLLLSDSGFYLCAWSVPQGIDQPQHFGDGTRLSIL.

The chain is built from TRBV2 and TRBJ1-1, with D possibly TRBD1 on 5 matching bases. CDR3 length: 11 amino acids. The ends were cut back, 7 bases at V and 4 bases at J, with 7 bases in the middle. Germline values: CDR1 SNHLY, CDR2 FYNNEI. In DNA form, the CDR3 reads TGTGCCAGCACGCAGGGCACTGAAGCTTTCTTT. It yields the protein CASTQGTEAFF. The full variable domain, completed using reference TRBV2 and TRBJ1-1, is EPEVTQTPSHQVTQMGQEVILRCVPISNHLYFYWYRQILGQKVEFLVSFYNNEISEKSEIFDDQFSVERPDGSNFTLKIRSTKLEDSAMYFCASTQGTEAFFGQGTRLTVV.

The J gene is TRBJ1-1, the V gene TRBV6-5, with D perhaps matching TRBD1 (5 bases). The germline V and J ends were trimmed by 6 bases and 2 bases, with 16 bases remaining between them. This CDR3 contains 15 residues. CDR1 MNHEY and CDR2 SVGAGI come from the germline V gene. The CDR3 DNA reads TGTGCCAGCAGGAAGGGGACTGCGGGAAACACTGAAGCTTTCTTT. Residues: CASRKGTAGNTEAFF.

The V and J genes are TRBV4-3 and TRBJ1-2; the match to TRBD1 covers 9 bases. There are 19 residues in the CDR3. Germline V gene lookup returns CDR1 LGHNA and CDR2 YSLEER. Unmatched junction bases numbered 16, after V lost 3 bases and J lost 2 bases. The CDR3 DNA reads as TGCGCCAGCAGCCACGGGCCCGGGACAGGGACGAGGACGAACTATGGCTACACCTTC. Protein product: CASSHGPGTGTRTNYGYTF.

This chain joins TRBV27 and TRBJ1-1; D is unclear. Germline CDR1 reads MNHEY; CDR2 reads SMNVEV (reference sequence). There are 12 residues in the CDR3. V dropped 5 bases and J dropped 3 bases, with 7 bases sitting between them. CDR3 region: CASSGVYTEAFF. In DNA, the CDR3 is TGTGCCAGCAGTGGGGTGTACACTGAAGCTTTCTTT.

The chain links TRBV19 to TRBJ1-5, with 8 bases lining up with TRBD1. The V segment lost 4 bases and the J segment 4 bases; nucleotides outside the gene matches: 6. CDR1 is LNHDA and CDR2 is SQIVND in the germline V gene (reference sequence). The CDR3 is 15 amino acids. The CDR3 coding sequence is TGTGCCAGTAGTAGTACCGGGACAGGAAATCAGCCCCAGCATTTT. Protein sequence: CASSSTGTGNQPQHF.

As DNA, the CDR3 is TGTGCCTGGAGCCAAGACAGGGTTAACAATAATTCACCCCTCCACTTT. Amino acids: CAWSQDRVNNNSPLHF. The V call is TRBV30, the J call TRBJ1-6, with 7 bases lining up with TRBD1. The length of the CDR3 is 16 residues. The trim removed 3 bases at V and 5 bases at J, leaving 10 bases unmatched. The germline V gene encodes CDR1 GTSNPN and CDR2 SVGIG (reference sequence). Combining the CDR3 with reference TRBV30 and TRBJ1-6 gives the whole variable domain SQTIHQWPATLVQPVGSPLSLECTVEGTSNPNLYWYRQAAGRGLQLLFYSVGIGQISSEVPQNLSASRPQDRQFILSSKKLLLSDSGFYLCAWSQDRVNNNSPLHFGNGTRLTVT.

The J gene is TRBJ2-3, the V gene TRBV5-1; D gene uncertain. The germline V and J ends were trimmed by 4 bases and 2 bases, with 14 bases remaining between them. The CDR3 is made up of 15 amino acids. CDR1 and CDR2 from the germline V gene are SGHRS and YFSETQ. The CDR3 loop reads CASSPSLGPTDTQYF. In DNA form, the CDR3 reads TGCGCCAGCAGCCCCAGTTTAGGGCCCACAGATACGCAGTATTTT.

The chain uses TRBV18 and TRBJ2-7; D remains unclear. V lost 5 bases, J lost 0 bases, and 14 bases lay in between. Per the germline V gene, CDR1 is KGHSH and CDR2 is LQKENI. This CDR3 comprises 15 residues. This CDR3 is CASSSDGPNSYEQYF. The DNA of the CDR3 is TGTGCCAGCTCATCGGACGGACCTAACTCCTACGAGCAGTACTTC.

The DNA for the CDR3 is TGTGCCAGCAGTCTAAGGGACAGGGGAGATCAGCCCCAGCATTTT. Amino acids: CASSLRDRGDQPQHF. V usage is TRBV6-1 and J usage is TRBJ1-5; 10 bases align to TRBD1. The length of the CDR3 is 15 residues. The germline CDR1 and CDR2 sequences are MNHNS and SASEGT. After removal of 5 bases from V and 5 bases from J, the junction contained 6 bases not matched to a gene.

The rearrangement links TRBV9 to TRBJ2-7; 7 positions agree with TRBD2. There are 15 residues in the CDR3. V lost 4 bases, J lost 3 bases, and 10 bases stayed unmatched. Germline CDR1 reads SGDLS; CDR2 reads YYNGEE. Here the CDR3 DNA reads TGTGCCAGCAGCCCACAGGCTAGCGGCAACTACGAGCAGTACTTC. It specifies CASSPQASGNYEQYF.

V usage is TRBV4-3 and J usage is TRBJ1-2; the D gene is possibly TRBD1 (5 bases). The CDR3 is made up of 14 amino acids. V dropped 0 bases and J dropped 7 bases, with 12 bases sitting between them. The germline V gene encodes CDR1 LGHNA and CDR2 YSLEER. Here the CDR3 reads CASSQDQGTSGYTF. CDR3 sequence (DNA): TGCGCCAGCAGCCAAGATCAGGGAACAAGTGGCTACACCTTC.

The chain couples TRBV29-1 to TRBJ2-7; weak D call: TRBD2 (6 bases). V was clipped by 5 bases and J by 4 bases, with 18 bases between them. There are 14 residues in the CDR3. Germline-derived CDR1 and CDR2 are SQVTM and ANQGSEA. The CDR3, as DNA: TGCAGCGTTTGCGGGGCGTCCATTGATTACGAGCAGTACTTC. Translating gives CSVCGASIDYEQYF.

The rearrangement uses TRBV25-1 and TRBJ2-2, with D perhaps assigned TRBD1 or TRBD2 (5 bases each). Trimming stripped 4 bases from V and 5 bases from J, with 14 bases between. Germline values: CDR1 MGHDK, CDR2 SYGVNS. The length of the CDR3 is 15 residues. CDR3 loop: CASSGLGVRTGELFF. CDR3 DNA: TGTGCCAGCAGTGGGCTGGGGGTGAGGACCGGGGAGCTGTTTTTT.